A selection of T cell receptor beta chains follows, all from one sample in a study of metastatic and nonmetastatic thyroid tumors. TCRdb re-analyzed the PCR reads using MiXCR. The sample lists around 27,000 clones; 23% were seen once. What was sequenced was blood. The receptors shown here come from a female donor with papillary thyroid cancer or a benign thyroid nodule (not recorded which). Some clones in this sample may be carry-over from other donors' samples. CDR3s include the opening cysteine and the closing phenylalanine or tryptophan.

J gene | V gene | CDR3 protein
TRBJ1-5 | TRBV27 | CASSPGAGRQPQQF
TRBJ2-7 | TRBV5-1 | CASSFLTGQGHEQYF
TRBJ2-3 | TRBV24-1 | CATSVAQDTDTQYF
TRBJ1-2 | TRBV6-2/TRBV6-3 | CASSYFKTNYGYTF
TRBJ1-6 | TRBV7-9 | CASSSGGVRSPLHF
TRBJ2-1 | TRBV20-1 | CSARIEREGYYEQFF
TRBJ2-1 | TRBV28 | CASSFYAQGTSGIHSYNEQFF
TRBJ2-1 | TRBV5-6 | CASSFSGTSYNEQFF
TRBJ2-3 | TRBV20-1 | CSAHSGYSTDTQYF
TRBJ1-1 | TRBV5-1 | CASSSSRSTEAFF
TRBJ2-7 | TRBV27 | CASSLWGFEQYF
TRBJ2-1 | TRBV24-1 | CATSEPGTGGFDEQFF
TRBJ2-3 | TRBV5-5 | CASSRASCTDTQYF
TRBJ2-3 | TRBV12-5 | CASGLVDTDTQYF
TRBJ2-1 | TRBV7-2 | CASSLEAGATHEQFF